This TCR beta chain was identified during a study of T cell responses to AZD1222 COVID-19 vaccine. The study's findings and limits: Spike-spanning, vaccine-associated CD4 TCRs were dominant at 160-218 and 743-854. After two AZD1222 doses, spike-specific TCR breadth and depth rose versus day 0.

V gave up 5 bases and J gave up 6 bases; unmatched junction bases: 7. CDR1 is SGHTA and CDR2 is FQGNSA in the germline V gene. The CDR3 extends over 15 amino acids. Sequenced by immunoSEQ multiplex PCR; TCRdb stores in-frame clones only, minus some. In the table there are about 130,000 clones, approximately 90% of which are singletons. About this clone itself: The antigen is undetermined.

The chain carries TRBV7-2 and TRBJ2-7; 13 bases map to TRBD2. The material sequenced was peripheral blood, taken on day 0 of AZD1222 vaccination. The clonotype was recovered from an adult in good health. This chain's CDR3 is CASSPGLAGVGEQYF. CDR3 coding DNA: TGTGCCAGCAGCCCCGGACTAGCGGGGGTGGGCGAGCAGTACTTC.